Described below is a single T cell receptor (beta chain) sequence and its context. Its antigen is not identified. This entry is derived from a study of T cell responses to AZD1222 COVID-19 vaccine. Whole-study findings and limits: As reported, nearly half of all spike-specific TCRs target variant regions that are unmutated. Most donors were white British and more were female, and clonal diversity was possibly underestimated.

Trimming removed 0 bases at V and 2 bases at J, with 12 bases between. This CDR3 region has 16 residues. The germline gives CDR1 LNHDA, CDR2 SQIVND (reference sequence). Profiled with immunoSEQ multiplex PCR; TCRdb holds only in-frame clones, not every one. Altogether more than 95,000 clones are present, about 86% being singletons, with the ten largest covering approximately 18%. The source is an adult who received the AZD1222 COVID-19 vaccine. This specimen was peripheral blood, taken 28 days after the second AZD1222 dose. The V and J genes are TRBV19 and TRBJ2-3, with no clear D. CDR3 nucleotide sequence: TGTGCCAGTAGTATAGAGGCTGGTCAGCTCACAGATACGCAGTATTTT. This codes for CASSIEAGQLTDTQYF.